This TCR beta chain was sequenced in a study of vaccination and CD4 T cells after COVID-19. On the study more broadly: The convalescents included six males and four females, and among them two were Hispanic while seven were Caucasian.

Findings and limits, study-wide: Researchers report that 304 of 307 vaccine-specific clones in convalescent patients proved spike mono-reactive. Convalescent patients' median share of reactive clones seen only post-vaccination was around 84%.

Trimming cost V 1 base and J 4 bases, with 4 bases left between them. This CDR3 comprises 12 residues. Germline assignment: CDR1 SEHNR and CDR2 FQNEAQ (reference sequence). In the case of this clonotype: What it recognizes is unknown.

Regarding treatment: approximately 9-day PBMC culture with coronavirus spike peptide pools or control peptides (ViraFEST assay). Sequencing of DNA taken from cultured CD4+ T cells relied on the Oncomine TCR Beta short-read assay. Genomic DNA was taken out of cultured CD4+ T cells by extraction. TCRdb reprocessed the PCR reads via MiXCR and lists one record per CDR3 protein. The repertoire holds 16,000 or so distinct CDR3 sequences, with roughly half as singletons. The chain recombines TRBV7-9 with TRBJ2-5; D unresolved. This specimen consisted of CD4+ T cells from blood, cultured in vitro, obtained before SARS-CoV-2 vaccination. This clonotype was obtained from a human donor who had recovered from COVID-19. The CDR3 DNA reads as TGTGCCAGCAGCTTAGTTGGAGAGACCCAGTACTTC. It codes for CASSLVGETQYF.